The TCR beta chain under discussion was sequenced for a study of early T cells in non-severe SARS-CoV-2 infection. The study's findings and limits: In VDJdb matching, anti-spike CD8 responses were favored while private and CD4 specificities went missing.

In the case of this clonotype: Antigen specificity is unknown.

TCRdb independently ran MiXCR on the 5' RACE reads; one entry per CDR3 protein. The sample lists about 69,000 distinct CDR3 sequences; about an eighth were seen once. The CDR3 has 14 residues. Trimming cost V 0 bases and J 3 bases; bases outside gene matches: 1. Germline-derived CDR1 and CDR2 are PRHDT and FYEKMQ (reference sequence). The rearrangement uses TRBV13 and TRBJ2-5; 7 nucleotides agree with TRBD2. The receptor comes from an adult who was a healthcare worker with PCR-confirmed SARS-CoV-2 infection or an uninfected control (not recorded which). The sample was whole blood, taken at baseline. CDR3 sequence (DNA): TGTGCCAGCAGCTTAGGAGCGGGAAAAGAGACCCAGTACTTC. Translation: CASSLGAGKETQYF.